The sequence of this T cell receptor beta chain was determined in a study of Graves' ophthalmopathy and Graves' hyperthyroidism. For the study at large: Hyperthyroidism counted as stable given no ophthalmopathy within 18 months of follow-up.

Whole-study findings and limits: With 70.59% sensitivity and about 74% specificity, the model predicted ophthalmopathy progression.

Uncontrolled infections, other autoimmune diseases, pregnancy or lactation barred patients from enrollment. Orbital computed tomography, together with clinical symptoms, serum thyroxine, TRAb and thyroid ultrasound, was used for diagnosis. The CDR3 length is 16 residues. CDR1 is LGHNA and CDR2 is YNFKEQ in the germline V gene. V gave up 1 base and J gave up 0 bases, with 9 bases separating them. RNA transcripts were the source from which TCR beta CDR3 regions were amplified. Scientists carried out first-round RT-PCR using HTBI primers and then a second-round multiplex PCR. Using its own MiXCR run on the multiplex PCR reads, TCRdb lists one record per CDR3 protein. Here the sample spans around 1.1 million distinct CDR3 sequences, 36% being singletons. As to this clonotype: Its antigen is as yet unknown.

This receptor was taken from an adult man with Graves' hyperthyroidism. The sample taken for sequencing was peripheral blood or thyroid tissue (not recorded which). V gene TRBV4-2 combines with J gene TRBJ2-2; D is unclear. For the CDR3, the DNA is TGTGCCAGCAGCCAAGTAGCTGACACGAACACCGGGGAGCTGTTTTTT. Translated, it gives CASSQVADTNTGELFF.